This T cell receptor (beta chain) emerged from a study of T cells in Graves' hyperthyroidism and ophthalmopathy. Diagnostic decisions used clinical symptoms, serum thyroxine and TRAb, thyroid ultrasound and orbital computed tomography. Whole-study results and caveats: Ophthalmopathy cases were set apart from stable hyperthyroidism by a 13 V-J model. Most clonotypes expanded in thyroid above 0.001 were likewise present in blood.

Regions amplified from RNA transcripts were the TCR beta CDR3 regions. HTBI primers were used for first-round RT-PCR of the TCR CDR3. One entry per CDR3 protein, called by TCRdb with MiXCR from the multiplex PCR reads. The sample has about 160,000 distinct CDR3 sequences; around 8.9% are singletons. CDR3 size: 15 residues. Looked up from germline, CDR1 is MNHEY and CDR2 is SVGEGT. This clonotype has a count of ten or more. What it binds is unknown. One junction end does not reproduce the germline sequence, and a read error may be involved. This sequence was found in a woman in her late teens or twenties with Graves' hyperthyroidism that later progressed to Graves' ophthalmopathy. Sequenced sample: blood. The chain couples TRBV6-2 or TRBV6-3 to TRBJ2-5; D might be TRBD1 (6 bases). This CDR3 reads CASTPLRGGQGTQYF. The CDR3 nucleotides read TGTGCCAGCACCCCGCTTAGAGGGGGTCAAGGGACCCAGTACTTC.